This TCR beta chain was sequenced during a study of cytomegalovirus exposure and HLA in healthy donors. V dropped 0 bases and J dropped 8 bases, with 10 bases sitting between them. This CDR3 region has 13 residues. The germline gives CDR1 MNHEY, CDR2 SVGAGI. In its sample, this clone was seen a few times. The PCR had 60 Vbeta and 13 Jbeta primers. Data came from immunoSEQ multiplex PCR; TCRdb stores just in-frame clones and leaves some out. The repertoire consists of 150,000 to 200,000 clones, with more than 85% occurring once and the leading ten covering approximately 1.7%. The chain recombines TRBV6-5 with TRBJ1-1; D gene ambiguous. This TCR was recovered from a woman aged 18-35 years in good health and CMV-seronegative. Sequencing used PBMCs. For the CDR3, the DNA is TGTGCCAGCAGTTACTCGAGCGCCTTGGAAGCTTTCTTT. Its translation is CASSYSSALEAFF.